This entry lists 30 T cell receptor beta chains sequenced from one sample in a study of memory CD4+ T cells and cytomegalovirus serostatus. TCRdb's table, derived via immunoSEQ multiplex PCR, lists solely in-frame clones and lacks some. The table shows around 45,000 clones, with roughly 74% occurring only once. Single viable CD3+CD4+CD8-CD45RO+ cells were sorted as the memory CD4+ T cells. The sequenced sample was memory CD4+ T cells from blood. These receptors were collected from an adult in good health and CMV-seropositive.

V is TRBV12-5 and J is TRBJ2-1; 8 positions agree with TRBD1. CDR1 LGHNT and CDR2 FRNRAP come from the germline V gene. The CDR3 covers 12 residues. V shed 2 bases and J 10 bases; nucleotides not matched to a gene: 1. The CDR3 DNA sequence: TGTGCTAGTGGTTTGCACAGGGGGGAGCAGTTCTTC. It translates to CASGLHRGEQFF.

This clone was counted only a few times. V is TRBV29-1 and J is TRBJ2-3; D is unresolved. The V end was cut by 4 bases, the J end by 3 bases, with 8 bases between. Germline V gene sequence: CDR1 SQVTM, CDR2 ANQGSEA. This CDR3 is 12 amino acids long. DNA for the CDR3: TGCAGCGTTGCGGGCCCGACAGATACGCAGTATTTT. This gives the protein CSVAGPTDTQYF.

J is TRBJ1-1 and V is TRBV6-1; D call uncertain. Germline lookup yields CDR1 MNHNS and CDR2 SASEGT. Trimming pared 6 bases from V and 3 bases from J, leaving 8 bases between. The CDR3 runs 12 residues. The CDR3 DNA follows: TGTGCCAGCAGCCTGGGGTACACTGAAGCTTTCTTT. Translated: CASSLGYTEAFF.

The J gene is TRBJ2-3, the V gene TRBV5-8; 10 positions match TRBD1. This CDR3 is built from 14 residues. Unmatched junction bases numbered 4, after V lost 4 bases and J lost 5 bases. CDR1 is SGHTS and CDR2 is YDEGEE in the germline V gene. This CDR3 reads CASSRDRGQDTQYF. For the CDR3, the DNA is TGTGCCAGCAGCCGGGACAGGGGCCAAGATACGCAGTATTTT.

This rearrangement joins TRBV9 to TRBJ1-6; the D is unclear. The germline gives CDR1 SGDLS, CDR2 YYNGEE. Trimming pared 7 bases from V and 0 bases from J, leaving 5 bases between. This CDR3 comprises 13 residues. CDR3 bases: TGTGCCAGCGGTGGCTCCTATAATTCACCCCTCCACTTT. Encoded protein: CASGGSYNSPLHF.

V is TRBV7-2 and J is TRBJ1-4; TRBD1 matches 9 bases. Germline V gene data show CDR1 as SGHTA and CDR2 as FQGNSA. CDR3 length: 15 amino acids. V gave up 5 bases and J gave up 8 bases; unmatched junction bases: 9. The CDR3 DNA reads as TGTGCCAGCAGCCCACAGGGGGCGCCCGGGGAAAAACTGTTTTTT. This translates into CASSPQGAPGEKLFF.

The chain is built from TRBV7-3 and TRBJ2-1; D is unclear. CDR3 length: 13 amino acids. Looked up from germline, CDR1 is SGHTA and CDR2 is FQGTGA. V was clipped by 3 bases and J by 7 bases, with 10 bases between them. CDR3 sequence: CASSLGRANEQFF. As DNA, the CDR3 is TGTGCCAGCAGCTTGGGAAGGGCGAATGAGCAGTTCTTC.

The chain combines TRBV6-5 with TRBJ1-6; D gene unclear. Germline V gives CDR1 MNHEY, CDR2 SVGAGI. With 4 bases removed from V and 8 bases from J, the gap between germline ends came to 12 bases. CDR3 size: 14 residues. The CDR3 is CASSLDVWDSPLHF. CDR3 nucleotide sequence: TGTGCCAGCAGTTTAGACGTCTGGGATTCACCCCTCCACTTT.

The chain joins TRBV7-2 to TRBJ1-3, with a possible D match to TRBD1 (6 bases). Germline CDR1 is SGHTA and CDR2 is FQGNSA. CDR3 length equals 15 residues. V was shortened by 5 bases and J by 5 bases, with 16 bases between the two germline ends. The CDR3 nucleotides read TGTGCCAGCAGCAAGCGTCGAGGGGGTAGAAACACCATATATTTT. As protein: CASSKRRGGRNTIYF. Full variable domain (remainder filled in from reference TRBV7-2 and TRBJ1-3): GAGVSQSPSNKVTEKGKDVELRCDPISGHTALYWYRQSLGQGLEFLIYFQGNSAPDKSGLPSDRFSAERTGGSVSTLTIQRTQQEDSAVYLCASSKRRGGRNTIYFGEGSWLTVV.

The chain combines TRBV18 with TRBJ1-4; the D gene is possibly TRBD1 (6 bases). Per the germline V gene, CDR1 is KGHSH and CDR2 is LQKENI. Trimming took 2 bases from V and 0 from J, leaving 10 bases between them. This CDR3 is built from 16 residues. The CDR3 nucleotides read TGTGCCAGCTCACCAGCTACAGGGCCAACTAATGAAAAACTGTTTTTT. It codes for CASSPATGPTNEKLFF. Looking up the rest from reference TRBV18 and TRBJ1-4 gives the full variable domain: NAGVMQNPRHLVRRRGQEARLRCSPMKGHSHVYWYRQLPEEGLKFMVYLQKENIIDESGMPKERFSAEFPKEGPSILRIQQVVRGDSAAYFCASSPATGPTNEKLFFGSGTQLSVL.

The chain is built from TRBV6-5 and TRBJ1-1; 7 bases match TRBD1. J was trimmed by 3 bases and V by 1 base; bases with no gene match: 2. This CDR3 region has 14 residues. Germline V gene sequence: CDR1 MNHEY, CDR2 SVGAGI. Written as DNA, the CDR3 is TGTGCCAGCAGTTACTTCGACAGGGACACTGAAGCTTTCTTT. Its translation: CASSYFDRDTEAFF.

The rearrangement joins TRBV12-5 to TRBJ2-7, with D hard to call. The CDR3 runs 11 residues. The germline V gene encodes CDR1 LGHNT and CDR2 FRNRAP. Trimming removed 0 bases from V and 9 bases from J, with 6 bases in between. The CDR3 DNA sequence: TGTGCTAGTGGTTTGGTCCACTGGCAGTACTTC. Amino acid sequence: CASGLVHWQYF.

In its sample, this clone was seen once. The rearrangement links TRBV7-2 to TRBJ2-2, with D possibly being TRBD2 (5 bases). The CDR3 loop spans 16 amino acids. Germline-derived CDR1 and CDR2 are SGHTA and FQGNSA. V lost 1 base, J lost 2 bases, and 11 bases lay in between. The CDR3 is CASSLVGGPNTGELFF. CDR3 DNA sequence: TGTGCCAGCAGCTTAGTTGGAGGTCCAAACACCGGGGAGCTGTTTTTT.

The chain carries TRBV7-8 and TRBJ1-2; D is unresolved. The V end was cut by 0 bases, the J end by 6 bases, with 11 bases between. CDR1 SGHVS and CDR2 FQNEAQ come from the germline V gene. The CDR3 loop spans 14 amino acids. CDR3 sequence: CASSLARGPHGYTF. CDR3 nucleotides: TGTGCCAGCAGCTTAGCGCGAGGTCCCCATGGCTACACCTTC.

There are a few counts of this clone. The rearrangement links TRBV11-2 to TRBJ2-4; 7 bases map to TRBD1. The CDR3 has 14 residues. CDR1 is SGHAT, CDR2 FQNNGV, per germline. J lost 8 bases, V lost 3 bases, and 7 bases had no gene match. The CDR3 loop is CASSFNRGSDIQYF. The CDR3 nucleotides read TGTGCCAGCAGCTTTAACAGGGGTTCGGACATTCAGTACTTC.

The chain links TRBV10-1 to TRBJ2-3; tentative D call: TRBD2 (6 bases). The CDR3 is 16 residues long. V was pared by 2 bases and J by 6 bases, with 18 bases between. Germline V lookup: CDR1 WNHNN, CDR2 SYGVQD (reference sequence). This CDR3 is CASSETGRGGVDTQYF. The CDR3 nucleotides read TGCGCCAGCAGTGAGACTGGACGGGGCGGGGTGGATACGCAGTATTTT.

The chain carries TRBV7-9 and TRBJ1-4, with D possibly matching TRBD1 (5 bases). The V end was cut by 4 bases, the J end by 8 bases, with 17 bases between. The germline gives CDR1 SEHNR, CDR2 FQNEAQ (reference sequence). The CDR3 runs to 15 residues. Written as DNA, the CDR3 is TGTGCCAGCAGCTCCCCTCAGAGGGGAGTAGAAAAACTGTTTTTT. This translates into CASSSPQRGVEKLFF.

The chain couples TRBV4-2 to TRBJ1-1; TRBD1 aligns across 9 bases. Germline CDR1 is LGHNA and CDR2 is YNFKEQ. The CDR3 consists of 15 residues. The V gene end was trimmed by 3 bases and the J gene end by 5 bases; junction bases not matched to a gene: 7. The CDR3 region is CASSQGTGWVTEAFF. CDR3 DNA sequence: TGTGCCAGCAGCCAGGGGACAGGGTGGGTGACTGAAGCTTTCTTT.

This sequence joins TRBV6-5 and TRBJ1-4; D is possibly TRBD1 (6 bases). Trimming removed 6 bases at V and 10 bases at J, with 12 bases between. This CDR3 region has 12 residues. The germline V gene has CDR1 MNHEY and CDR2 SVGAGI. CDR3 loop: CASRSEGGKLFF. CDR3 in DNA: TGTGCCAGCAGGAGCGAGGGGGGAAAACTGTTTTTT.

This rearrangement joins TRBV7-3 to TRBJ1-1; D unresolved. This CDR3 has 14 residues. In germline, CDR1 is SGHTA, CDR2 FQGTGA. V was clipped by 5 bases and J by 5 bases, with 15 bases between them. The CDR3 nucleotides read TGTGCCAGCAGCCCCGACACGGGCTGGACTGAAGCTTTCTTT. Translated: CASSPDTGWTEAFF.

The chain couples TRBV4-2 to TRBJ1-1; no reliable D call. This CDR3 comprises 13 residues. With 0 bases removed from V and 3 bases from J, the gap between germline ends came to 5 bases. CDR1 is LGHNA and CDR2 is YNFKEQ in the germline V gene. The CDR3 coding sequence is TGTGCCAGCAGCCAAGAGGACGACACTGAAGCTTTCTTT. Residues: CASSQEDDTEAFF.

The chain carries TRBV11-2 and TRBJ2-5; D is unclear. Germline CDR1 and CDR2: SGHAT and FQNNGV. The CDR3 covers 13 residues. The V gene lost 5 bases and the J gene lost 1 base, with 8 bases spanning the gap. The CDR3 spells CASSLGTQETQYF. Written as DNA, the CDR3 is TGTGCCAGCAGCCTAGGTACCCAAGAGACCCAGTACTTC. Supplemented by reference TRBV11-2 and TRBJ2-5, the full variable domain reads EAGVAQSPRYKIIEKRQSVAFWCNPISGHATLYWYQQILGQGPKLLIQFQNNGVVDDSQLPKDRFSAERLKGVDSTLKIQPAKLEDSAVYLCASSLGTQETQYFGPGTRLLVL.

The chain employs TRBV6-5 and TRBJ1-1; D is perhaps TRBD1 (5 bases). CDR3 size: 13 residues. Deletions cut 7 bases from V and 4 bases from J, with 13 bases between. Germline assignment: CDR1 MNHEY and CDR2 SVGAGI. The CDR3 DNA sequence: TGTGCCAGCACCTCCATCGGGGGCACTGAAGCTTTCTTT. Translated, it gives CASTSIGGTEAFF.

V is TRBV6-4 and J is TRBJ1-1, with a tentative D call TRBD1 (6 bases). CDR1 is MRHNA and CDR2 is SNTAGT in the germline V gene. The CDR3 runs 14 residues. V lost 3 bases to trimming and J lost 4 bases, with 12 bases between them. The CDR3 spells CASSDGNRATEAFF. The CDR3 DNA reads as TGTGCCAGCAGTGATGGGAACAGGGCCACTGAAGCTTTCTTT.

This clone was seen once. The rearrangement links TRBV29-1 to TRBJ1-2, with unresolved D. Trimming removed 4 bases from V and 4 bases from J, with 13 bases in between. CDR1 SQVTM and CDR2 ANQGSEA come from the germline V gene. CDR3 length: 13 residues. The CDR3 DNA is TGCAGCGTTGCCGACATCGCTTCCTATGGCTACACCTTC. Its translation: CSVADIASYGYTF.

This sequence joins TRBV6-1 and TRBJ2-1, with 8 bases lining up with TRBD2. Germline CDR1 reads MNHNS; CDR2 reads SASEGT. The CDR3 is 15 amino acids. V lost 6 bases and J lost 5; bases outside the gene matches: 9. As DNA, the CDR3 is TGTGCCAGCAGCCTCGGGACTAGAGGCAACAATGAGCAGTTCTTC. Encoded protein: CASSLGTRGNNEQFF.

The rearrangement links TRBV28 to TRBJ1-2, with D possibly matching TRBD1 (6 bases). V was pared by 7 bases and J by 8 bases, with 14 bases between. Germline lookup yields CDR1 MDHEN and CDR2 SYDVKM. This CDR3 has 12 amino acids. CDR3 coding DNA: TGTGCCAGCAACCTTCGAGGGGGGGGCTACACCTTC. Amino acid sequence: CASNLRGGGYTF.

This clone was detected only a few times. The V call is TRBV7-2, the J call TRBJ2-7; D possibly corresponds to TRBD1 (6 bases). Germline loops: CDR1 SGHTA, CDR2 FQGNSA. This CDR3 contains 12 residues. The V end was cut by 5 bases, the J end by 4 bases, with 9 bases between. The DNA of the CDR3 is TGTGCCAGCAGCACACAGGGATACGAGCAGTACTTC. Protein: CASSTQGYEQYF.

The CDR3 nucleotides are TGTGCCAGCAGCGTCTTACAGGGCATCTATGGCTACACCTTC. Protein sequence: CASSVLQGIYGYTF. This sequence joins TRBV13 and TRBJ1-2; possible D gene TRBD1, 6 bases. V lost 5 bases and J lost 4, with 14 bases in between. The CDR3 has 14 residues. The germline V gene has CDR1 PRHDT and CDR2 FYEKMQ (reference sequence).

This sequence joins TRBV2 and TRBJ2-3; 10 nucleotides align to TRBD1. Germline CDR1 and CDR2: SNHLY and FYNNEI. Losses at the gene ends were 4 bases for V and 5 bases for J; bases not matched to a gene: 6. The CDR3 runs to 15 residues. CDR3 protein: CASSADRGSGDTQYF. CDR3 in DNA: TGTGCCAGCAGTGCGGACAGGGGGTCGGGAGATACGCAGTATTTT.